This T cell receptor beta chain was recorded in a study of cytomegalovirus exposure and HLA in healthy donors. General study findings and limits: Listed as cytomegalovirus-associated were 170 or so TCR beta chains. Sequencing had likely introduced a cluster of highly shared sequence variants as an artifact. Later analysis demonstrated an association between a missense DCLRE1C variant and TCR beta V- and J-gene trimming.

60 Vbeta and 13 Jbeta primers were used in PCR. Sequencing used immunoSEQ multiplex PCR; TCRdb keeps in-frame clones, though not all of them. The sample lists fewer than 150,000 clones; about 80% were seen once. A note on this clone: Its antigen remains unknown.

Source material: PBMCs. This TCR was sampled from a woman aged 25 to 39 in good health and CMV-seropositive.

CDR3 nucleotide sequence: TGTGCCAGCAATGGACAGGGGCGCCAGCCCCAGCATTTT. This translates into CASNGQGRQPQHF. The chain carries TRBV2 and TRBJ1-5; 9 bases match TRBD1. Per germline, CDR1 SNHLY and CDR2 FYNNEI. CDR3 length: 13 residues. V gave up 7 bases and J gave up 7 bases; unmatched junction bases: 5.